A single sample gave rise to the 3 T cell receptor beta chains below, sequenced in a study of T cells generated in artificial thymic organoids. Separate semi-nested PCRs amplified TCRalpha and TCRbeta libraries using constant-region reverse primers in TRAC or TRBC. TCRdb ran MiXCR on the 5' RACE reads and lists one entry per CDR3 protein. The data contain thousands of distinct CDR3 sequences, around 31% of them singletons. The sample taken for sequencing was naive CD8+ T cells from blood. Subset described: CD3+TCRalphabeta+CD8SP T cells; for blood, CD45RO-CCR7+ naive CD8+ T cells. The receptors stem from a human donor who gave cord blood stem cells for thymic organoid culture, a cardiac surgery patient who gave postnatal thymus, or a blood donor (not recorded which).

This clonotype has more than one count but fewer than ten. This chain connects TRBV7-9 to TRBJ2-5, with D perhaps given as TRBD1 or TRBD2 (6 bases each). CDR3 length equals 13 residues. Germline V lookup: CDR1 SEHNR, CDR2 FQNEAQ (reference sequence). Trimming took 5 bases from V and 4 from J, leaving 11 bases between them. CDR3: CASSPEGGETQYF. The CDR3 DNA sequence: TGTGCCAGCAGCCCGGAGGGGGGAGAGACCCAGTACTTC.

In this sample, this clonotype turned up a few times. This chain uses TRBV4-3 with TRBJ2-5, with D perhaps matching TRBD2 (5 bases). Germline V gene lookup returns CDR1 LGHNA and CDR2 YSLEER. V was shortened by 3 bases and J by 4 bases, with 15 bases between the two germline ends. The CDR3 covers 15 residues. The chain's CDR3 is CASSQDFGLGETQYF. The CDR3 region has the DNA TGCGCCAGCAGCCAGGATTTCGGACTTGGAGAGACCCAGTACTTC.

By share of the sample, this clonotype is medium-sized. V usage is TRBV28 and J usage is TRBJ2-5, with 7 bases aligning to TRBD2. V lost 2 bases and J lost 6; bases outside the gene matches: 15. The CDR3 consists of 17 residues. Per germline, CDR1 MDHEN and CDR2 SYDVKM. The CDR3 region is CASSLPPRREHRQTQYF. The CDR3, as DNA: TGTGCCAGCAGTTTACCTCCTCGGCGGGAGCATAGACAGACCCAGTACTTC.